Listed here are 23 T cell receptor beta chains from one sample, sequenced in a study of T cell responses to AZD1222 COVID-19 vaccine. Produced via immunoSEQ multiplex PCR; TCRdb's table is partial and in-frame only. The data hold approximately 84,000 clones, with approximately 88% observed a single time. The input for sequencing was peripheral blood, taken on day 0 of AZD1222 vaccination. These receptors were taken from an adult in good health.

The chain employs TRBV7-3 and TRBJ1-2, with D possibly TRBD1 on 6 matching bases. V was cut by 5 bases and J by 8 bases, with 18 bases left in between. Germline CDR1 is SGHTA and CDR2 is FQGTGA. The CDR3 sequence is 14 residues long. The CDR3 loop reads CASSLTGGGSGYTF. The DNA for the CDR3 is TGTGCCAGCAGCCTCACCGGCGGGGGCTCGGGCTACACCTTC.

This clone has more than one count but fewer than ten. V gene TRBV30 combines with J gene TRBJ2-1; unclear D gene. CDR1 and CDR2 from the germline V gene are GTSNPN and SVGIG (reference sequence). The CDR3 is made up of 16 amino acids. The ends were cut back, 3 bases at V and 0 bases at J, with 15 bases in the middle. The CDR3 sequence is CAWRTSAASSYNEQFF. The CDR3, as DNA: TGTGCCTGGAGGACTTCGGCGGCAAGCTCCTACAATGAGCAGTTCTTC.

Here the CDR3 DNA reads TGTGCCAGCAGCTTGGACAGGGGATTCACAGATACGCAGTATTTT. Amino acids: CASSLDRGFTDTQYF. The V and J genes are TRBV5-4 and TRBJ2-3; 7 nucleotides match TRBD1. Trimming at V came to 0 bases and at J to 2 bases, leaving 3 bases not matched to a gene. The length of the CDR3 is 15 residues. Germline CDR1 and CDR2: SGHNT and YYREEE (reference sequence).

The rearrangement joins TRBV18 to TRBJ1-5; tentative D call: TRBD1 (5 bases). The CDR3 runs to 13 residues. The V gene lost 8 bases and the J gene lost 6 bases, with 14 bases spanning the gap. Per the germline V gene, CDR1 is KGHSH and CDR2 is LQKENI. This CDR3 is CASHAGGGQPQHF. For the CDR3, the DNA is TGTGCCAGCCACGCCGGGGGTGGTCAGCCCCAGCATTTT.

This clone showed up just once. V usage is TRBV9 and J usage is TRBJ1-2, with 9 bases fitting TRBD1. Germline trimming cut 4 bases from V and 6 bases from J; bases unmatched to any gene: 7. Germline CDR1 and CDR2: SGDLS and YYNGEE. The CDR3 is made up of 14 amino acids. CDR3 sequence reads: CASSIRTGEDGYTF. CDR3 DNA sequence: TGTGCCAGCAGCATCCGGACAGGGGAGGATGGCTACACCTTC.

V and J are TRBV5-4 and TRBJ2-3; D not resolved. Deletions cut 3 bases from V and 5 bases from J, with 4 bases between. CDR3 length: 11 residues. CDR1 and CDR2 from the germline V gene are SGHNT and YYREEE (reference sequence). The CDR3 bases are TGTGCCAGCAGCTCAGGAGATACGCAGTATTTT. Its translation is CASSSGDTQYF.

This chain links TRBV18 with TRBJ1-1; TRBD1 is a possible D gene (5 bases). This CDR3 has 15 residues. V shed 0 bases and J shed 4 bases, with 12 bases lying between them. In germline, CDR1 is KGHSH, CDR2 LQKENI. CDR3 residues: CASSPPLPGGTEAFF. The CDR3, as DNA: TGTGCCAGCTCACCACCCCTTCCGGGGGGCACTGAAGCTTTCTTT.

V and J are TRBV4-2 and TRBJ2-1, with D possibly being TRBD2 (5 bases). Trimming took 4 bases from V and 8 from J, leaving 30 bases between them. Per the germline V gene, CDR1 is LGHNA and CDR2 is YNFKEQ. The CDR3 length is 19 residues. CDR3 amino acids: CASSPQEGSGWDSAHEQFF. Written as DNA, the CDR3 is TGTGCCAGCAGCCCGCAAGAAGGATCGGGGTGGGATTCTGCCCATGAGCAGTTCTTC.

Concerning this clone: Other DNA sequences within the sample encode an identical CDR3. This chain connects TRBV5-1 to TRBJ1-3, with D hard to call. Germline V gene data show CDR1 as SGHRS and CDR2 as YFSETQ. This CDR3 region has 15 residues. Trimming stripped 0 bases from V and 4 bases from J, with 11 bases between. The CDR3 DNA reads TGCGCCAGCAGCTTGGGCGAGTATTCCGGAAACACCATATATTTT. This translates into CASSLGEYSGNTIYF.

The gene calls are TRBV29-1 and TRBJ2-1; TRBD1 matches 10 bases. Trimming at V came to 5 bases and at J to 7 bases, leaving 8 bases not matched to a gene. Per the germline V gene, CDR1 is SQVTM and CDR2 is ANQGSEA. The CDR3 has 14 residues. CDR3 bases: TGCAGCGTTAACAGACAGGGGGCGAGGAATGAGCAGTTCTTC. Translation: CSVNRQGARNEQFF.

V is TRBV7-2 and J is TRBJ1-1, with 8 nucleotides matching TRBD1. Germline V gives CDR1 SGHTA, CDR2 FQGNSA. Germline trimming cut 3 bases from V and 5 bases from J; bases unmatched to any gene: 5. The CDR3 covers 14 residues. Written as DNA, the CDR3 is TGTGCCAGCAGCTTTCAGGGGGCGCGGACTGAAGCTTTCTTT. As protein: CASSFQGARTEAFF.

V is TRBV5-1 and J is TRBJ1-2; 7 bases are a match to TRBD1. V was clipped by 4 bases and J by 4 bases; unmatched bases: 7. Germline values: CDR1 SGHRS, CDR2 YFSETQ. The CDR3 is 14 residues long. CDR3 sequence reads: CASSPGQARYGYTF. The CDR3 DNA is TGCGCCAGCAGCCCAGGACAGGCGCGCTATGGCTACACCTTC. Full variable domain (rest looked up from reference TRBV5-1 and TRBJ1-2): KAGVTQTPRYLIKTRGQQVTLSCSPISGHRSVSWYQQTPGQGLQFLFEYFSETQRNKGNFPGRFSGRQFSNSRSEMNVSTLELGDSALYLCASSPGQARYGYTFGSGTRLTVV.

Remarks on this clone: The DNA is left out, because the CDR3 cannot be placed on it with certainty; the CDR3 is given as TCRdb lists it. The V call is TRBV13, the J call TRBJ1-3; the table's D call, TRBD1, was not checked against the DNA. The CDR3 is made up of 13 amino acids, end residues included. Germline lookup yields CDR1 PRHDT and CDR2 FYEKMQ (reference sequence). CDR3 region: CASSFGQGNTIYF.

This clone was observed a few times. The V call is TRBV6-5, the J call TRBJ2-7, with D perhaps matching TRBD2 (6 bases). The V gene lost 2 bases and the J gene lost 0 bases, with 11 bases spanning the gap. Germline V gene lookup returns CDR1 MNHEY and CDR2 SVGAGI. The CDR3 runs 15 residues. The CDR3 nucleotides read TGTGCCAGCAGTTACGGGCGGGGTCCCTCCTACGAGCAGTACTTC. Translated, it gives CASSYGRGPSYEQYF.

V gene TRBV18 combines with J gene TRBJ2-2; D is unclear. V lost 1 base, J lost 3 bases, and 12 bases lay in between. This CDR3 region has 16 residues. Germline CDR1 and CDR2: KGHSH and LQKENI. Here the CDR3 DNA reads TGTGCCAGCTCACCACAGGGTTATATTGACACCGGGGAGCTGTTTTTT. Translated: CASSPQGYIDTGELFF. Complete variable domain (other parts from reference TRBV18 and TRBJ2-2): NAGVMQNPRHLVRRRGQEARLRCSPMKGHSHVYWYRQLPEEGLKFMVYLQKENIIDESGMPKERFSAEFPKEGPSILRIQQVVRGDSAAYFCASSPQGYIDTGELFFGEGSRLTVL.

V gene TRBV7-2 combines with J gene TRBJ1-6; the match to TRBD1 covers 9 bases. Germline V gives CDR1 SGHTA, CDR2 FQGNSA. The CDR3 totals 16 residues. The ends lost 3 bases at V and 7 bases at J; junction bases unmatched: 7. Written as DNA, the CDR3 is TGTGCCAGCAGCTTTACAGGGGGCGTAACAAATTCACCCCTCCACTTT. This gives the protein CASSFTGGVTNSPLHF.

The rearrangement joins TRBV28 to TRBJ1-5; tentative D call: TRBD1 (5 bases). V was shortened by 1 base and J by 2 bases, with 15 bases between the two germline ends. The CDR3 spans 17 residues. Germline values: CDR1 MDHEN, CDR2 SYDVKM. CDR3 residues: CASSLFGAGMGNQPQHF. CDR3 in DNA: TGTGCCAGCAGTTTATTTGGGGCCGGTATGGGCAATCAGCCCCAGCATTTT.

V is TRBV5-1 and J is TRBJ1-2, with a weak D call TRBD1 (5 bases). V was trimmed by 0 bases and J by 5 bases, leaving 17 bases between them. Germline lookup yields CDR1 SGHRS and CDR2 YFSETQ. The CDR3 is 16 residues long. Here the CDR3 DNA reads TGCGCCAGCAGCTTGGGGGGGGAACGCCTCCCTTATGGCTACACCTTC. This sequence encodes CASSLGGERLPYGYTF.

The chain employs TRBV7-2 and TRBJ1-2; D is ambiguous. In germline, CDR1 is SGHTA, CDR2 FQGNSA. Trimming removed 5 bases at V and 4 bases at J, with 8 bases between. This CDR3 has 12 amino acids. The CDR3 bases are TGTGCCAGCAGCCGCGGGCTCTATGGCTACACCTTC. As protein: CASSRGLYGYTF.

The chain employs TRBV7-2 and TRBJ1-3; D call uncertain. This CDR3 contains 14 residues. The V gene lost 0 bases and the J gene lost 1 base, with 4 bases spanning the gap. The V gene's germline CDR1 is SGHTA and CDR2 FQGNSA. CDR3 protein: CASSLAASGNTIYF. Here the CDR3 DNA reads TGTGCCAGCAGCTTAGCAGCGTCTGGAAACACCATATATTTT.

V gene TRBV12-5 combines with J gene TRBJ2-7; tentatively, D is TRBD1 (6 bases). CDR3 length equals 16 residues. Germline CDR1 reads LGHNT; CDR2 reads FRNRAP. Trimming stripped 0 bases from V and 2 bases from J, with 14 bases between. In DNA, the CDR3 is TGTGCTAGTGGTTTGGTACTAGGCAGGGGCCCCTACGAGCAGTACTTC. As protein: CASGLVLGRGPYEQYF. Based on the CDR3 plus reference TRBV12-5 and TRBJ2-7, the full variable domain is DARVTQTPRHKVTEMGQEVTMRCQPILGHNTVFWYRQTMMQGLELLAYFRNRAPLDDSGMPKDRFSAEMPDATLATLKIQPSEPRDSAVYFCASGLVLGRGPYEQYFGPGTRLTVT.

The chain joins TRBV19 to TRBJ2-6; D is unclear. The germline gives CDR1 LNHDA, CDR2 SQIVND (reference sequence). The ends were cut back, 6 bases at V and 0 bases at J, with 6 bases in the middle. The CDR3 loop spans 14 amino acids. The CDR3 here is CASSRSSGANVLTF. The CDR3 DNA follows: TGTGCCAGTAGCAGGTCCTCTGGGGCCAACGTCCTGACTTTC.

The chain joins TRBV18 to TRBJ2-1; D not certain. Trimming removed 3 bases from V and 0 bases from J, with 9 bases in between. This CDR3 comprises 15 residues. Germline V gene sequence: CDR1 KGHSH, CDR2 LQKENI. Here the CDR3 DNA reads TGTGCCAGCTCACCGACATCCGACTCCTACAATGAGCAGTTCTTC. Protein: CASSPTSDSYNEQFF.